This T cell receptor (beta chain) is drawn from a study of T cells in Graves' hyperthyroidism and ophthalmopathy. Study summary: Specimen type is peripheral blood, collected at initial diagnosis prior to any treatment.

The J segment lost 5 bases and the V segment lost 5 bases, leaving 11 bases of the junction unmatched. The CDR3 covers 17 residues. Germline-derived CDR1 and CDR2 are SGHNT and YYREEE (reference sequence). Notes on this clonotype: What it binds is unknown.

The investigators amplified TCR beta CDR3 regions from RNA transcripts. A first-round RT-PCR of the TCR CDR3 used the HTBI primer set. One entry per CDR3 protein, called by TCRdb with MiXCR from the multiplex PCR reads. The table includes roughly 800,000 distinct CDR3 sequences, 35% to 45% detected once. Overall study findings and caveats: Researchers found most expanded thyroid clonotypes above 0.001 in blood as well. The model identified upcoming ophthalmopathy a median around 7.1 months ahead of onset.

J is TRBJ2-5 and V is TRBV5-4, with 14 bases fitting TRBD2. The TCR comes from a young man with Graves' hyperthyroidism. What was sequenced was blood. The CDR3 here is CASSPATSGGAVETQYF. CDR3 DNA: TGTGCCAGCAGTCCGGCGACTAGCGGGGGGGCTGTGGAGACCCAGTACTTC.